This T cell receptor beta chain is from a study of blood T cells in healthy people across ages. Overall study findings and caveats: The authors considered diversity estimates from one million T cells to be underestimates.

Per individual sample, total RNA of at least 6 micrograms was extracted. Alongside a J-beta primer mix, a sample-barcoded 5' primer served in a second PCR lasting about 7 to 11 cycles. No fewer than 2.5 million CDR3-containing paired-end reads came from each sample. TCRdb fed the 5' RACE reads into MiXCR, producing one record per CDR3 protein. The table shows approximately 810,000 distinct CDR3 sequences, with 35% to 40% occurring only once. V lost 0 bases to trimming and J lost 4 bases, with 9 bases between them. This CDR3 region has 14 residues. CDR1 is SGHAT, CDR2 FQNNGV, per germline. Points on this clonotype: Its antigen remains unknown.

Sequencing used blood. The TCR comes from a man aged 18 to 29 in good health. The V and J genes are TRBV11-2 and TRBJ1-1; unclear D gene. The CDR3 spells CASSLDLTSTEAFF. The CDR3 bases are TGTGCCAGCAGCTTAGATCTTACTAGCACTGAAGCTTTCTTT.